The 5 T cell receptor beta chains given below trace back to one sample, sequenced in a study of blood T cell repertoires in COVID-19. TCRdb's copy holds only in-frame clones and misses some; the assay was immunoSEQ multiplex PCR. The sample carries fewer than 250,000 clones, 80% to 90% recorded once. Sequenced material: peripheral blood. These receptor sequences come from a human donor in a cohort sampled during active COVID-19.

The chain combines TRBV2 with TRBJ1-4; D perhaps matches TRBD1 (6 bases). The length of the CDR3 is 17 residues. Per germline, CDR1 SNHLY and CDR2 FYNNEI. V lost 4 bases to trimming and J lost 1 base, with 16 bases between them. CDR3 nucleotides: TGTGCCAGCAGTGGCCCCGGGACAAGCCGAACTAATGAAAAACTGTTTTTT. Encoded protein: CASSGPGTSRTNEKLFF.

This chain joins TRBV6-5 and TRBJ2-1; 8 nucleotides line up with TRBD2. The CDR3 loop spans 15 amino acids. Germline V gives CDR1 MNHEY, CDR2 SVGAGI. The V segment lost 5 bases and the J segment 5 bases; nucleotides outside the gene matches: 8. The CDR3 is CASSPRYSGDNEQFF. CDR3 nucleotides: TGTGCCAGCAGTCCTCGGTATAGCGGGGACAATGAGCAGTTCTTC.

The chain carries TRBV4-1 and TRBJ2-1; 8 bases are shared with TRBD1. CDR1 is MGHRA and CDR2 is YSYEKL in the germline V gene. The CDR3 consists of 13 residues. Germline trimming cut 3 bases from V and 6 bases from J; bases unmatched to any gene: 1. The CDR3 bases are TGCGCCAGCAGCCAGGACAGGGTCAATGAGCAGTTCTTC. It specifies CASSQDRVNEQFF.

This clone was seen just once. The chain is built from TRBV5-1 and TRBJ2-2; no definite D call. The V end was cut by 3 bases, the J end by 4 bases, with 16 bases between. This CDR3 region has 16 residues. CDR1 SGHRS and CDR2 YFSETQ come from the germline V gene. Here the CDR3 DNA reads TGCGCCAGCAGCTCGGCCACTTCAGGCGCCACCGGGGAGCTGTTTTTT. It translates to CASSSATSGATGELFF.

The CDR3 DNA sequence: TGTGCCAGTAGTGTGACCGGGACAGCAACCTACGAGCAGTACTTC. Translating gives CASSVTGTATYEQYF. This rearrangement joins TRBV19 to TRBJ2-7; 7 bases match TRBD1. Germline assignment: CDR1 LNHDA and CDR2 SQIVND (reference sequence). This CDR3 has 15 amino acids. V dropped 5 bases and J dropped 2; count of bases not matched to a gene: 9. The entire variable domain, with the rest obtained from reference TRBV19 and TRBJ2-7, is as follows: DGGITQSPKYLFRKEGQNVTLSCEQNLNHDAMYWYRQDPGQGLRLIYYSQIVNDFQKGDIAEGYSVSREKKESFPLTVTSAQKNPTAFYLCASSVTGTATYEQYFGPGTRLTVT.